Listed below are T cell receptor beta chains from one sample, sequenced in a study of Graves' ophthalmopathy and Graves' hyperthyroidism. TCRdb reprocessed the multiplex PCR reads via MiXCR and lists one record per CDR3 protein. Of fewer than 650,000 distinct CDR3 sequences in the sample, over 20% were seen once. Sequencing was done on a sample of peripheral blood. These receptors originate from a woman younger than 30 with stable Graves' hyperthyroidism. Some clones in this sample may be carry-over from other donors' samples. Both conserved end residues are part of each CDR3. The D gene is left open where the match is weak. Not every row has a clone size; where given, it reads once, few, many or a size class.

>TRBV10-3|-|many|TRBJ2-7
TGTGCGACTGGGGCAGACTACGAGCAGTACTTC
CATGADYEQYF
>TRBV5-1|TRBD1|many|TRBJ1-1
TGCGCCAGCAGCCGCCAGGGGGACAGGATGAACACTGAAGCTTTCTTT
CASSRQGDRMNTEAFF
>TRBV24-1|-|-|TRBJ1-5
TGTGCCACCAGTGATTTAAGCTCCGGGCGGCTTAGCAATCAGCCCCAGCATTTT
CATSDLSSGRLSNQPQHF
>TRBV7-9|TRBD1|-|TRBJ1-2
TGTGCCAGCATGGGACAGGGCGGCTACACCTTC
CASMGQGGYTF
>TRBV27|TRBD1|-|TRBJ1-5
TGTGCCAGCAGTCCCTGGACAGGGCCGCGCCATAGCAATCAGCCCCAGCATTTT
CASSPWTGPRHSNQPQHF
>TRBV12-3/TRBV12-4|-|many|TRBJ2-7
TGTGCCAGCAAACTGGAGGGCTACGAGCAGTACTTC
CASKLEGYEQYF
>TRBV4-2|TRBD1|-|TRBJ2-7
TGTGCCAGCAGCCAAGATCCGGGCCAAGGGGGCTCCGAGCAGTACTTC
CASSQDPGQGGSEQYF
>TRBV2|TRBD1|-|TRBJ2-5
TGTGCCAGCAGCGAATTCCTACAGGGGCCCAAAGAGACCCAGTACTTC
CASSEFLQGPKETQYF
>TRBV5-4|-|many|TRBJ1-2
TGTGCCAGCAGCTTCGCAGGGGAAGCTACGTCCATCTATGGCTACACCTTC
CASSFAGEATSIYGYTF
>TRBV12-3/TRBV12-4|-|-|TRBJ1-1
TGTGCCAGCAGGCCAAGTGGGGACGCCACTGAAGCTTTCTTT
CASRPSGDATEAFF
>TRBV6-5|TRBD2|-|TRBJ2-7
TGTGCCGGCAGTTACGAACTAGCGCATTCCTACGAGCAGTACTTC
CAGSYELAHSYEQYF
>TRBV13|-|many|TRBJ2-7
TGTGCCAGCAGCTTAGAAGGGGATGCTACGAAGCAGTACTTC
CASSLEGDATKQYF
>TRBV6-1|-|many|TRBJ1-5
TGTGCTAGCAGTGACCGGGACATCGATCAGCCCCAGCATTTT
CASSDRDIDQPQHF
>TRBV30|TRBD1|many|TRBJ1-2
TGTGCCTGGAGCCACAGGGGGCTAGGGCGAAGTACTGGCTACACCTTC
CAWSHRGLGRSTGYTF
>TRBV5-1|TRBD1|-|TRBJ1-2
TGCGCCAGCAGCATTGGACAGGGGGGTTCTCATGGCTACACCTTC
CASSIGQGGSHGYTF
>TRBV28|-|many|TRBJ2-7
TGTGCCAGCAGTAGACAGCTCTCCTACGAGCAGTACTTC
CASSRQLSYEQYF
>TRBV27|-|-|TRBJ2-5
TGTGCCAGCAGTTACTCGGACAGTACGGGGACCCAGTACTTC
CASSYSDSTGTQYF
>TRBV28|TRBD1|-|TRBJ2-7
TGTGCCAGCAGTCGCGGACAGGCCCAGCAGTACTTC
CASSRGQAQQYF
>TRBV3-1|-|-|TRBJ1-3
TGTGCCAGCAGCCAAGAACCTGGAAACACCATATATTTT
CASSQEPGNTIYF
>TRBV19|-|many|TRBJ1-5
TGTGCCAGTAGTTATTATCAGAATAGCAATCAGCCCCAGCATTTT
CASSYYQNSNQPQHF
>TRBV7-3|-|many|TRBJ1-1
TGTGCCAGCACCCTTGGAGGAACTGAAGCTTTCTTT
CASTLGGTEAFF
>TRBV11-3|-|-|TRBJ2-2
TGTGCCAGCAGCTTACTCCCCAGCCCCTGGGAGCTGTTTTTT
CASSLLPSPWELFF
>TRBV5-5|-|many|TRBJ1-2
TGTGCCAGCAGCTTGGCCGGACAGAATATCAACTATGGCTACACCTTC
CASSLAGQNINYGYTF
>TRBV20-1|TRBD2|few|TRBJ2-7
TGCAGTGCCCTACCACGAATTAGCGGGGGGAGCTACGAGCAGTACTTC
CSALPRISGGSYEQYF
>TRBV6-2/TRBV6-3|-|many|TRBJ2-5
TGTGCCAGCAGACTTCCAGGGACCCTGGAGACCCAGTACTTC
CASRLPGTLETQYF
>TRBV5-1|-|many|TRBJ2-2
TGCGCCAGCAGCCCCGACCCGGGCTCACAAGGGACCGGGGAGCTGTTTTTT
CASSPDPGSQGTGELFF
>TRBV6-2/TRBV6-3|-|-|TRBJ2-7
TGTGCCAGCAGCCGCAAGGTGGTACAGCAAGTCGATCAGTACTTC
CASSRKVVQQVDQYF
>TRBV4-1|TRBD1|many|TRBJ1-6
TGCGCCAGCAGCCCCGGGACAGGGGGTTTTGGTTCACCCCTCCACTTT
CASSPGTGGFGSPLHF
>TRBV2|-|many|TRBJ2-2
TGTGCCAGCAGTCGACAGAACACCGGGGAGCTGTTTTTT
CASSRQNTGELFF
>TRBV29-1|-|few|TRBJ2-7
TGCAGCGTTGCCGAGGCCCTCTCCTACGAGCAGTACTTC
CSVAEALSYEQYF